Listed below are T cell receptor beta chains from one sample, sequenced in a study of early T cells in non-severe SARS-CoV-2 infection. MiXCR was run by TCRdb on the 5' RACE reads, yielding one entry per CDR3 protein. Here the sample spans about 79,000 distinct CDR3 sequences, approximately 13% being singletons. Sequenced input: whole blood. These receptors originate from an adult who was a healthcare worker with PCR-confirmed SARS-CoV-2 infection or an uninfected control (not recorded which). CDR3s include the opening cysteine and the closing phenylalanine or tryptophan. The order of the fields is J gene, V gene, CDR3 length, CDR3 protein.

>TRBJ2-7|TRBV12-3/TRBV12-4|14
CASSSWTSVHEQYF
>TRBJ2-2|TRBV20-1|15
CSAGTSGPNTGELFF
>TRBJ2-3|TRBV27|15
CASNPTSGSYDTQYF
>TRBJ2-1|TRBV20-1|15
CSALRGLAGGDEQFF
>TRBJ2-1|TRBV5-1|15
CASSLTGGLMSEQFF
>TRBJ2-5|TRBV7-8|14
CASSFQRAQETQYF
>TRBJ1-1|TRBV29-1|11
CSVVKNTEAFF
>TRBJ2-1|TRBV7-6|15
CASSSQESSYNEQFF
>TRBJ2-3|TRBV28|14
CASSSQHVTDTQYF
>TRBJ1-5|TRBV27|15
CASSPHVIGNQPQHF
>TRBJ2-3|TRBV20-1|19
CSAPTPGGERPLSTDTQYF
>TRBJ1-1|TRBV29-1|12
CSADRGNTEAFF
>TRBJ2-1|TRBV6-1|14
CASRDYTTYNEQFF
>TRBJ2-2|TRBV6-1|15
CASMEDGGYTGELFF
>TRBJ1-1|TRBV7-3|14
CASSLTGGDTEAFF
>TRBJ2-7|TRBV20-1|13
CSAYHPLRHEQYF
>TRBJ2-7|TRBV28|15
CASSFWAGSSYEQYF
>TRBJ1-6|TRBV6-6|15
CASGSPGGADSPLHF
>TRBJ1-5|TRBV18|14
CASSPSVGNQPQHF
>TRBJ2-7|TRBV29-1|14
CSASPGTATYEQYF
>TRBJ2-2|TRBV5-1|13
CASSTGPTGELFF
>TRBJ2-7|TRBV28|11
CASSRLYEQYF
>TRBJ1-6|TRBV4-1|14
CASSQPGTLSPLHF
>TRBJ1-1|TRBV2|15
CASSEARVGSTEAFF
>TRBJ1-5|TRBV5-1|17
CASSFYPLVESNQPQHF
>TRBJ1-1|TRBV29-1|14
CSVDVSGMNTEAFF
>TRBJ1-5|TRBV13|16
CASSLGGTGLNQPQHF
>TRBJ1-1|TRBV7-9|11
CASSLGWGAFF
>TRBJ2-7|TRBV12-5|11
CASGFLNEQYF